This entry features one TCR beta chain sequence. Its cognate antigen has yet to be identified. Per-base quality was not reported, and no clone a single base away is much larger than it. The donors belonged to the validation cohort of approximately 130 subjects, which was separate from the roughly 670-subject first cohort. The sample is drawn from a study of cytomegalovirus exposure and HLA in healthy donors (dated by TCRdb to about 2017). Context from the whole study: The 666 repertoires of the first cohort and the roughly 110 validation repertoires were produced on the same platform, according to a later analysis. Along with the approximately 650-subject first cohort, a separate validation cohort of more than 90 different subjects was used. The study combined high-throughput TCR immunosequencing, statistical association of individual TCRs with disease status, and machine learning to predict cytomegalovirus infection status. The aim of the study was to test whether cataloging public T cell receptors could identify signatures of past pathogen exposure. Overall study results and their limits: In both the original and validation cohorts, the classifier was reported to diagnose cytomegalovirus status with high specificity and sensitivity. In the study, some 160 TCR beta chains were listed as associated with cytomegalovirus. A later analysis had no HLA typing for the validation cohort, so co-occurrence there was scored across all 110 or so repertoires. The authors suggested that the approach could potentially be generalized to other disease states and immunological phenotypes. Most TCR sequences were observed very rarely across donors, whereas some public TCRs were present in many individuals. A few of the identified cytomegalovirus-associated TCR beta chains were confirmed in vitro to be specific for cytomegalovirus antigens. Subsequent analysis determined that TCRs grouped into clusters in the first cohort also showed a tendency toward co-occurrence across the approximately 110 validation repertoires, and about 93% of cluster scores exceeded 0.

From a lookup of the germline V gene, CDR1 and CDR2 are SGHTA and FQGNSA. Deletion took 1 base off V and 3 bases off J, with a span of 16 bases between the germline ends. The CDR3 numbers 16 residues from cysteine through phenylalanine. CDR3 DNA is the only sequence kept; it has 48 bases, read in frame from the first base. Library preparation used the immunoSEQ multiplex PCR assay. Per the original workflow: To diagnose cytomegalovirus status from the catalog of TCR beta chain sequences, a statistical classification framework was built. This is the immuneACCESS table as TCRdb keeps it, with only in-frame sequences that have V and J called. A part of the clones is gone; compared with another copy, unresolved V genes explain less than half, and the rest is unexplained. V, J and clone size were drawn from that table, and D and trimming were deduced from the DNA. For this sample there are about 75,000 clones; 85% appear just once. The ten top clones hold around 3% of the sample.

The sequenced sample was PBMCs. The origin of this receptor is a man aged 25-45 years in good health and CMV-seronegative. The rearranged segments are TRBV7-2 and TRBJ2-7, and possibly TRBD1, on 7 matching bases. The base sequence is TGTGCCAGCAGCTTAGTAAGACAGGGACTCCTCTACGAGCAGTACTTC. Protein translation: CASSLVRQGLLYEQYF. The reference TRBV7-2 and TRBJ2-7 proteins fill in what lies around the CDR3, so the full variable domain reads GAGVSQSPSNKVTEKGKDVELRCDPISGHTALYWYRQSLGQGLEFLIYFQGNSAPDKSGLPSDRFSAERTGGSVSTLTIQRTQQEDSAVYLCASSLVRQGLLYEQYFGPGTRLTVT.